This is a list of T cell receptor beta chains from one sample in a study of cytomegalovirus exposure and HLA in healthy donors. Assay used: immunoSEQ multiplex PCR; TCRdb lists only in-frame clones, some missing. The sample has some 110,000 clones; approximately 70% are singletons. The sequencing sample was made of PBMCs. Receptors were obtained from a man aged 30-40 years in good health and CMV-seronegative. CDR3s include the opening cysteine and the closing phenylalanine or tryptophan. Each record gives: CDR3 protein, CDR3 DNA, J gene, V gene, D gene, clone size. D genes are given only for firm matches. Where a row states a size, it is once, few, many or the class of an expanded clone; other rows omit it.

CDR3aa: CASSLDVGVTDTQYF
CDR3nt: TGTGCCAGCAGCTTAGATGTCGGGGTCACAGATACGCAGTATTTT
j_gene: TRBJ2-3
v_gene: TRBV11-2
d_gene: -
abundance: -

CDR3aa: CASSYSPADTQYF
CDR3nt: TGTGCCAGCAGTTATTCCCCAGCAGATACGCAGTATTTT
j_gene: TRBJ2-3
v_gene: TRBV6-5
d_gene: -
abundance: -

CDR3aa: CACKSGSGDTQYF
CDR3nt: TGTGCCTGCAAGAGCGGGAGCGGGGATACGCAGTATTTT
j_gene: TRBJ2-3
v_gene: TRBV30
d_gene: TRBD2
abundance: -

CDR3aa: CASSSLKMTSGSADTQYF
CDR3nt: TGTGCCAGCAGTTCCCTAAAAATGACTAGCGGGAGTGCAGATACGCAGTATTTT
j_gene: TRBJ2-3
v_gene: TRBV7-3
d_gene: TRBD2
abundance: -

CDR3aa: CASSFEGGTDTQYF
CDR3nt: TGTGCCAGCAGCTTCGAGGGCGGCACAGATACGCAGTATTTT
j_gene: TRBJ2-3
v_gene: TRBV5-5
d_gene: -
abundance: -

CDR3aa: CASSSGTPTDTQYF
CDR3nt: TGCGCCAGCAGCTCCGGGACACCGACAGATACGCAGTATTTT
j_gene: TRBJ2-3
v_gene: TRBV5-1
d_gene: -
abundance: -

CDR3aa: CASSMHGGRAGELFF
CDR3nt: TGTGCCAGCAGCATGCATGGCGGGAGGGCCGGGGAGCTGTTTTTT
j_gene: TRBJ2-2
v_gene: TRBV7-2
d_gene: TRBD2
abundance: -

CDR3aa: CASSDGGTQYF
CDR3nt: TGTGCCAGCAGTGACGGAGGTACGCAGTATTTT
j_gene: TRBJ2-3
v_gene: TRBV2
d_gene: -
abundance: -

CDR3aa: CASSFGGRGDTQYF
CDR3nt: TGTGCCAGCAGCTTCGGCGGGAGGGGAGATACGCAGTATTTT
j_gene: TRBJ2-3
v_gene: TRBV7-9
d_gene: TRBD2
abundance: -

CDR3aa: CASSLGRLAGPFSYEQYF
CDR3nt: TGTGCCAGCAGCTTAGGTCGTCTAGCGGGTCCCTTCTCCTACGAGCAGTACTTC
j_gene: TRBJ2-7
v_gene: TRBV7-9
d_gene: TRBD2
abundance: -

CDR3aa: CASSLGLLNTGELFF
CDR3nt: TGTGCCAGCAGTTTAGGACTTTTGAACACCGGGGAGCTGTTTTTT
j_gene: TRBJ2-2
v_gene: TRBV28
d_gene: -
abundance: few

CDR3aa: CASSLDSYRELFF
CDR3nt: TGTGCCAGCAGCTTGGACTCGTACCGGGAGCTGTTTTTT
j_gene: TRBJ2-2
v_gene: TRBV5-4
d_gene: -
abundance: few

CDR3aa: CASSLGPDNGELFF
CDR3nt: TGTGCCAGCAGCTTAGGGCCAGACAACGGGGAGCTGTTTTTT
j_gene: TRBJ2-2
v_gene: TRBV7-9
d_gene: -
abundance: -

CDR3aa: CASRGERSGNTIYF
CDR3nt: TGTGCCAGCAGAGGAGAACGCTCTGGAAACACCATATATTTT
j_gene: TRBJ1-3
v_gene: TRBV28
d_gene: -
abundance: -

CDR3aa: CASGASYEQYF
CDR3nt: TGTGCCAGCGGGGCTTCCTACGAGCAGTACTTC
j_gene: TRBJ2-7
v_gene: TRBV25-1
d_gene: -
abundance: -

CDR3aa: CASSPGLNTGELFF
CDR3nt: TGTGCCAGCAGCCCTGGACTGAACACCGGGGAGCTGTTTTTT
j_gene: TRBJ2-2
v_gene: TRBV7-2
d_gene: -
abundance: -

CDR3aa: CATRYRGLNTEAFF
CDR3nt: TGTGCCACTAGATACAGGGGCTTAAACACTGAAGCTTTCTTT
j_gene: TRBJ1-1
v_gene: TRBV2
d_gene: TRBD1
abundance: -

CDR3aa: CASSQEGGPGDTQYF
CDR3nt: TGCGCCAGCAGCCAAGAGGGGGGGCCGGGGGATACGCAGTATTTT
j_gene: TRBJ2-3
v_gene: TRBV4-3
d_gene: -
abundance: -

CDR3aa: CASSQGLAGGPGEQYF
CDR3nt: TGCGCCAGCAGCCAGGGACTAGCGGGAGGGCCGGGGGAGCAGTACTTC
j_gene: TRBJ2-7
v_gene: TRBV4-3
d_gene: TRBD2
abundance: few

CDR3aa: CASSTGLAGGDTDTQYF
CDR3nt: TGTGCCAGCAGCACGGGACTAGCGGGAGGGGACACAGATACGCAGTATTTT
j_gene: TRBJ2-3
v_gene: TRBV25-1
d_gene: TRBD2
abundance: -

CDR3aa: CASSTEDSSYNEQFF
CDR3nt: TGTGCCAGCAGCACCGAGGACAGCTCCTACAATGAGCAGTTCTTC
j_gene: TRBJ2-1
v_gene: TRBV7-2
d_gene: -
abundance: -

CDR3aa: CASSLTLEGRETQYF
CDR3nt: TGTGCCAGCAGTTTAACTCTTGAGGGAAGAGAGACCCAGTACTTC
j_gene: TRBJ2-5
v_gene: TRBV28
d_gene: -
abundance: -

CDR3aa: CASSETGALNTEAFF
CDR3nt: TGCGCCAGCAGTGAGACAGGGGCGTTGAACACTGAAGCTTTCTTT
j_gene: TRBJ1-1
v_gene: TRBV10-1
d_gene: TRBD1
abundance: -

CDR3aa: CASSLGASYNEQFF
CDR3nt: TGCGCCAGCAGCTTGGGAGCGTCCTACAATGAGCAGTTCTTC
j_gene: TRBJ2-1
v_gene: TRBV5-1
d_gene: -
abundance: few

CDR3aa: CASSPGLVGELFF
CDR3nt: TGTGCTAGCAGCCCCGGACTAGTCGGGGAGCTGTTTTTT
j_gene: TRBJ2-2
v_gene: TRBV7-7
d_gene: TRBD2
abundance: -

CDR3aa: CASSPRLAGEGTQYF
CDR3nt: TGTGCCAGCAGCCCTAGACTAGCGGGAGAAGGTACGCAGTATTTT
j_gene: TRBJ2-3
v_gene: TRBV7-3
d_gene: TRBD2
abundance: -

CDR3aa: CASSRDRSSGANVLTF
CDR3nt: TGTGCCAGCAGCCGGGACAGGAGCTCTGGGGCCAACGTCCTGACTTTC
j_gene: TRBJ2-6
v_gene: TRBV5-4
d_gene: TRBD1
abundance: few

CDR3aa: CASSLAKTGLQETQYF
CDR3nt: TGTGCCAGCAGCTTAGCTAAGACGGGACTTCAAGAGACCCAGTACTTC
j_gene: TRBJ2-5
v_gene: TRBV7-2
d_gene: -
abundance: -

CDR3aa: CASGGTSGKRDPYEQYF
CDR3nt: TGCGCCAGCGGCGGGACTAGCGGGAAAAGAGATCCCTACGAGCAGTACTTC
j_gene: TRBJ2-7
v_gene: TRBV10-1
d_gene: TRBD2
abundance: -

CDR3aa: CASSLVGAGDTEAFF
CDR3nt: TGTGCCAGCAGCTTGGTCGGGGCGGGGGACACTGAAGCTTTCTTT
j_gene: TRBJ1-1
v_gene: TRBV5-5
d_gene: -
abundance: -

CDR3aa: CASSNRRVSSYEQYF
CDR3nt: TGTGCCAGCAGCAATAGGAGGGTGAGCTCCTACGAGCAGTACTTC
j_gene: TRBJ2-7
v_gene: TRBV11-2
d_gene: -
abundance: once

CDR3aa: CATSRDAGRPTQYF
CDR3nt: TGTGCCACCAGCAGAGATGCGGGCCGCCCGACCCAGTACTTC
j_gene: TRBJ2-5
v_gene: TRBV15
d_gene: -
abundance: -

CDR3aa: CAISATGGNQPQHF
CDR3nt: TGTGCCATCAGTGCTACAGGGGGCAATCAGCCCCAGCATTTT
j_gene: TRBJ1-5
v_gene: TRBV10-3
d_gene: TRBD1
abundance: -

CDR3aa: CASSLGLPSYNEQFF
CDR3nt: TGTGCCAGCAGCTTGGGACTTCCCTCCTACAATGAGCAGTTCTTC
j_gene: TRBJ2-1
v_gene: TRBV5-4
d_gene: -
abundance: -

CDR3aa: CASSGAPGGDEAFF
CDR3nt: TGCGCCAGCAGCGGAGCCCCAGGGGGCGACGAAGCTTTCTTT
j_gene: TRBJ1-1
v_gene: TRBV5-1
d_gene: TRBD1
abundance: -

CDR3aa: CASSLALGGYTEAFF
CDR3nt: TGTGCCAGCAGTTTAGCACTGGGGGGGTACACTGAAGCTTTCTTT
j_gene: TRBJ1-1
v_gene: TRBV28
d_gene: -
abundance: -

CDR3aa: CASSLKVGTGVTGNEQFF
CDR3nt: TGTGCCAGCAGCTTAAAGGTAGGGACAGGAGTTACCGGGAATGAGCAGTTCTTC
j_gene: TRBJ2-1
v_gene: TRBV21-1
d_gene: -
abundance: few

CDR3aa: CASSQAGGGNTIYF
CDR3nt: TGCGCCAGCAGCCAAGCCGGGGGGGGAAACACCATATATTTT
j_gene: TRBJ1-3
v_gene: TRBV4-3
d_gene: -
abundance: -

CDR3aa: CASCMGVSYEQYF
CDR3nt: TGTGCCAGCTGTATGGGAGTCTCCTACGAGCAGTACTTC
j_gene: TRBJ2-7
v_gene: TRBV6-6
d_gene: -
abundance: -

CDR3aa: CASSQGTSGFYEQFF
CDR3nt: TGTGCCAGCAGCCAAGGGACTAGCGGGTTCTATGAGCAGTTCTTC
j_gene: TRBJ2-1
v_gene: TRBV5-4
d_gene: TRBD2
abundance: few

CDR3aa: CASSARQGATEAFF
CDR3nt: TGTGCCAGTAGTGCGCGTCAGGGGGCTACTGAAGCTTTCTTT
j_gene: TRBJ1-1
v_gene: TRBV19
d_gene: TRBD1
abundance: -

CDR3aa: CASSPSSSGRGYEQYF
CDR3nt: TGTGCCAGCTCACCAAGCTCTAGCGGGAGAGGTTACGAGCAGTACTTC
j_gene: TRBJ2-7
v_gene: TRBV18
d_gene: TRBD2
abundance: -

CDR3aa: CASSYDSGEYF
CDR3nt: TGTGCCAGCAGTTACGATTCCGGGGAGTACTTC
j_gene: TRBJ2-7
v_gene: TRBV6-6
d_gene: -
abundance: -

CDR3aa: CASSFGTVGNTEAFF
CDR3nt: TGTGCCAGCAGTTTCGGGACAGTTGGGAACACTGAAGCTTTCTTT
j_gene: TRBJ1-1
v_gene: TRBV27
d_gene: TRBD1
abundance: few

CDR3aa: CASSSHGAHSYNEQFF
CDR3nt: TGTGCCAGCAGTTCCCATGGGGCCCATTCCTACAATGAGCAGTTCTTC
j_gene: TRBJ2-1
v_gene: TRBV6-6
d_gene: -
abundance: few

CDR3aa: CASSNNRVAYEQYF
CDR3nt: TGTGCCAGCAGCAATAACAGGGTCGCCTACGAGCAGTACTTC
j_gene: TRBJ2-7
v_gene: TRBV7-2
d_gene: -
abundance: -

CDR3aa: CASSQDGGLTQFF
CDR3nt: TGCGCCAGCAGCCAAGATGGCGGACTTACCCAGTTCTTC
j_gene: TRBJ2-1
v_gene: TRBV4-3
d_gene: -
abundance: -

CDR3aa: CASSQTRARGAVF
CDR3nt: TGCGCCAGCAGTCAAACCCGGGCCCGGGGAGCTGTTTTT
j_gene: TRBJ2-2
v_gene: TRBV23-1
d_gene: -
abundance: -

CDR3aa: CASSQPPSYEQYF
CDR3nt: TGTGCCAGCAGTCAACCTCCGAGCTACGAGCAGTACTTC
j_gene: TRBJ2-7
v_gene: TRBV28
d_gene: -
abundance: -

CDR3aa: CASRKTSTGPEAFF
CDR3nt: TGTGCCAGCAGAAAAACGTCGACAGGGCCTGAAGCTTTCTTT
j_gene: TRBJ1-1
v_gene: TRBV28
d_gene: TRBD1
abundance: -

CDR3aa: CASRILLGANEKLFF
CDR3nt: TGTGCCAGCAGAATCCTCCTGGGCGCTAATGAAAAACTGTTTTTT
j_gene: TRBJ1-4
v_gene: TRBV6-5
d_gene: -
abundance: -

CDR3aa: CASSLPGGTQYF
CDR3nt: TGCGCCAGCAGCCTCCCCGGGGGTACGCAGTATTTT
j_gene: TRBJ2-3
v_gene: TRBV4-1
d_gene: -
abundance: -

CDR3aa: CASSLRLVAGATNEKLFF
CDR3nt: TGTGCCAGCAGCTTACGACTGGTGGCGGGCGCAACTAATGAAAAACTGTTTTTT
j_gene: TRBJ1-4
v_gene: TRBV11-1
d_gene: -
abundance: few

CDR3aa: CAISESENSNQPQHF
CDR3nt: TGTGCCATCAGTGAGTCAGAGAATAGCAATCAGCCCCAGCATTTT
j_gene: TRBJ1-5
v_gene: TRBV10-3
d_gene: -
abundance: -

CDR3aa: CASSLGQVNTEAFF
CDR3nt: TGCGCCAGCAGCTTGGGTCAGGTGAACACTGAAGCTTTCTTT
j_gene: TRBJ1-1
v_gene: TRBV5-1
d_gene: -
abundance: few

CDR3aa: CASSQDGTEADTQYF
CDR3nt: TGCGCCAGCAGCCAAGACGGGACAGAGGCAGATACGCAGTATTTT
j_gene: TRBJ2-3
v_gene: TRBV4-3
d_gene: TRBD1
abundance: -

CDR3aa: CASSLTSASYNEQFF
CDR3nt: TGTGCCAGCAGCTTAACGAGTGCCTCCTACAATGAGCAGTTCTTC
j_gene: TRBJ2-1
v_gene: TRBV5-4
d_gene: -
abundance: few